Shown below are 21 T cell receptor beta chains from a single sample sequenced in a study of blood T cell repertoires in COVID-19. Only in-frame clones appear in the TCRdb table, and some are missing; sequencing was by immunoSEQ multiplex PCR. The sample consists of fewer than 350,000 clones, around 89% of them appearing once. Sequenced: peripheral blood. These receptors were taken from a middle-aged man with acute or convalescent COVID-19.

The chain joins TRBV7-9 to TRBJ2-5; D is unresolved. V was pared by 5 bases and J by 4 bases, with 8 bases between. The CDR3 sequence is 12 residues long. Germline values: CDR1 SEHNR, CDR2 FQNEAQ (reference sequence). The chain's CDR3 is CASSPQLETQYF. The CDR3, as DNA: TGTGCCAGCAGCCCCCAGTTAGAGACCCAGTACTTC.

The J gene is TRBJ2-7, the V gene TRBV19; D uncertain. The CDR3 length is 13 residues. The germline V and J ends were trimmed by 5 bases and 3 bases, with 11 bases remaining between them. Germline values: CDR1 LNHDA, CDR2 SQIVND (reference sequence). The CDR3 region is CASSPRLNYEQYF. CDR3 bases: TGTGCCAGTAGTCCCAGACTGAACTACGAGCAGTACTTC. The full variable domain, rest sourced from reference TRBV19 and TRBJ2-7, is DGGITQSPKYLFRKEGQNVTLSCEQNLNHDAMYWYRQDPGQGLRLIYYSQIVNDFQKGDIAEGYSVSREKKESFPLTVTSAQKNPTAFYLCASSPRLNYEQYFGPGTRLTVT.

V is TRBV6-1 and J is TRBJ2-1; D is possibly TRBD2 (6 bases). The germline CDR1 and CDR2 sequences are MNHNS and SASEGT. CDR3 length equals 14 residues. Trimming removed 3 bases from V and 13 bases from J, with 19 bases in between. The CDR3 nucleotides are TGTGCCAGCAGTGATCCTTTTTGGGGGGAAGAACAGTTCTTC. Translating gives CASSDPFWGEEQFF.

This clone was seen a single time. This chain links TRBV12-3 or TRBV12-4 with TRBJ2-1; D remains unclear. Trimming took off 4 bases at V and 14 bases at J, with 15 bases between the two ends. The CDR3 covers 12 residues. CDR3 residues: CASSSGSRWEFF. CDR3 nucleotide sequence: TGTGCCAGCAGTTCCGGATCGCGGTGGGAGTTCTTC.

J is TRBJ2-3 and V is TRBV12-3 or TRBV12-4, with TRBD2 as a possible D gene (6 bases). Trimming removed 5 bases from V and 8 bases from J, with 11 bases in between. CDR3 size: 12 residues. DNA of the CDR3: TGTGCCAGCAGTCGGGACTTATCTACGCAGTATTTT. It yields the protein CASSRDLSTQYF.

The V gene is TRBV19, the J gene TRBJ1-5, with D perhaps TRBD1 (6 bases). The ends were cut back, 5 bases at V and 2 bases at J, with 16 bases in the middle. CDR3 length: 16 amino acids. Germline loops: CDR1 LNHDA, CDR2 SQIVND (reference sequence). As DNA, the CDR3 is TGTGCCAGTAGTGGACGCAGGGGTCAGGGCAATCAGCCCCAGCATTTT. This codes for CASSGRRGQGNQPQHF.

The rearrangement joins TRBV2 to TRBJ1-6, with D maybe TRBD1 (5 bases). The germline gives CDR1 SNHLY, CDR2 FYNNEI. The CDR3 sequence is 15 residues long. V lost 5 bases, J lost 6 bases, and 14 bases lay in between. The CDR3 loop is CASSIPGLTNSPLHF. Written as DNA, the CDR3 is TGTGCCAGCAGTATACCGGGACTCACTAATTCACCCCTCCACTTT. Supplemented by reference TRBV2 and TRBJ1-6, the full variable domain reads EPEVTQTPSHQVTQMGQEVILRCVPISNHLYFYWYRQILGQKVEFLVSFYNNEISEKSEIFDDQFSVERPDGSNFTLKIRSTKLEDSAMYFCASSIPGLTNSPLHFGNGTRLTVT.

The chain joins TRBV10-1 to TRBJ1-3, with D uncertain. The CDR3 is 16 residues long. The V and J ends lost 3 bases and 0 bases respectively, with 12 bases between them. Germline V gives CDR1 WNHNN, CDR2 SYGVQD (reference sequence). CDR3 residues: CASSEGRGSSGNTIYF. The CDR3 DNA reads TGCGCCAGCAGTGAAGGCCGAGGAAGCTCTGGAAACACCATATATTTT.

This chain joins TRBV6-5 and TRBJ1-4; the D is unclear. The CDR3 has 14 amino acids. Germline CDR1 MNHEY, CDR2 SVGAGI. V dropped 7 bases and J dropped 6 bases, with 15 bases sitting between them. CDR3 nucleotide sequence: TGTGCCAGCACCTCCCGGGTGTTTGATGAAAAACTGTTTTTT. Translated, it gives CASTSRVFDEKLFF.

The chain combines TRBV2 with TRBJ1-1; no clear D gene. Germline-derived CDR1 and CDR2 are SNHLY and FYNNEI. V was trimmed by 2 bases and J by 1 base, leaving 11 bases between them. The CDR3 length is 15 residues. This CDR3 reads CASSERAGRNTEAFF. In DNA, the CDR3 is TGTGCCAGCAGTGAAAGGGCGGGCAGGAACACTGAAGCTTTCTTT.

This chain uses TRBV7-8 with TRBJ2-1; D might be TRBD1 (6 bases). Trimming shortened V by 5 bases and J by 0 bases, and 11 bases separated the two germline ends. The CDR3 extends over 15 amino acids. Germline V gives CDR1 SGHVS, CDR2 FQNEAQ. DNA for the CDR3: TGTGCCAGCAGCCCTGGACAGTTCTCCTACAATGAGCAGTTCTTC. This codes for CASSPGQFSYNEQFF.

Of note for this clone: A junction end diverges from the germline sequence, so it may reflect a read error. The CDR3 loop reads CASSDSGTATDTQYF. The CDR3 DNA follows: TGTGCCAGCAGTGACTCAGGGACTGCTACAGATACGCAGTATTTT. The genes are TRBV6-5 and TRBJ2-3; possible D gene TRBD2, 6 bases. Per the germline V gene, CDR1 is MNHEY and CDR2 is SVGAGI. This CDR3 contains 15 residues.

On this clone: Other DNA sequences of this sample code for an identical CDR3. The rearrangement links TRBV7-3 to TRBJ1-1, with D unclear. CDR3 size: 14 residues. V was clipped by 5 bases and J by 2 bases, with 12 bases between them. CDR1 is SGHTA, CDR2 FQGTGA, per germline. CDR3 region: CASSPGPGNTEAFF. The CDR3 DNA is TGTGCCAGCAGCCCTGGTCCGGGAAACACTGAAGCTTTCTTT.

The chain joins TRBV20-1 to TRBJ2-3; 10 bases are shared with TRBD2. The V segment lost 3 bases and the J segment 1 base; nucleotides outside the gene matches: 4. The CDR3 length is 15 residues. The germline V gene encodes CDR1 DFQATT and CDR2 SNEGSKA (reference sequence). CDR3: CSASYLAGGTDTQYF. Written as DNA, the CDR3 is TGCAGTGCTAGTTATCTAGCGGGGGGCACAGATACGCAGTATTTT.

The rearrangement joins TRBV27 to TRBJ2-7; 8 nucleotides agree with TRBD2. The CDR3 totals 15 residues. After removal of 5 bases from V and 2 bases from J, the junction contained 8 bases not matched to a gene. Germline loops: CDR1 MNHEY, CDR2 SMNVEV (reference sequence). The CDR3 nucleotides read TGTGCCAGCAGTCTCAGCGGGGGCTCCCCCTACGAGCAGTACTTC. It encodes CASSLSGGSPYEQYF.

This clone showed up just once. V and J are TRBV3-1 (or the pseudogene TRBV3-2) and TRBJ1-3; D is possibly TRBD1 (5 bases). CDR1 is LGHDT and CDR2 is YNNKEL in the germline V gene (reference sequence). This CDR3 comprises 17 residues. The V and J ends lost 4 bases and 3 bases respectively, with 19 bases between them. CDR3 protein: CASSLKSGAAYGNTIYF. CDR3 in DNA: TGTGCCAGCAGCCTTAAGTCTGGGGCGGCCTATGGAAACACCATATATTTT.

The gene calls are TRBV6-5 and TRBJ1-1; D ambiguous. In germline, CDR1 is MNHEY, CDR2 SVGAGI. V shed 4 bases and J shed 1 base, with 10 bases lying between them. The CDR3 totals 14 residues. The CDR3 protein is CASSSSRPNTEAFF. DNA for the CDR3: TGTGCCAGCAGTTCGAGTCGCCCGAACACTGAAGCTTTCTTT.

With regard to this clone: This same CDR3 is encoded by further DNA sequences in the sample. The chain recombines TRBV5-1 with TRBJ2-3, with 8 bases fitting TRBD2. Germline-derived CDR1 and CDR2 are SGHRS and YFSETQ. Unmatched junction bases numbered 0, after V lost 0 bases and J lost 3 bases. The CDR3 spans 14 residues. CDR3 in amino acids: CASSLASGTDTQYF. Here the CDR3 DNA reads TGCGCCAGCAGCTTGGCTAGCGGGACAGATACGCAGTATTTT.

The gene calls are TRBV4-1 and TRBJ1-2, with TRBD1 matching over 7 bases. V was pared by 1 base and J by 0 bases, with 8 bases of the junction left unmatched. The CDR3 length is 17 residues. Germline V CDR1 and CDR2: MGHRA, YSYEKL. CDR3 coding DNA: TGCGCCAGCAGCCAAGGTAGAGGGGGCCCTCCTAACTATGGCTACACCTTC. Translating gives CASSQGRGGPPNYGYTF.

The V gene is TRBV6-2 or TRBV6-3, the J gene TRBJ1-5; 8 bases map to TRBD1. Trimming removed 6 bases from V and 10 bases from J; junction bases left unmatched: 5. The germline V gene has CDR1 MNHEY and CDR2 SVGEGT. This CDR3 comprises 12 residues. In nucleotides, the CDR3 is TGTGCCAGCAGCCGACAGGGGTCACCCCAGCATTTT. Translating it yields CASSRQGSPQHF.

V gene TRBV10-3 combines with J gene TRBJ2-3, with D possibly TRBD1 on 5 matching bases. V lost 10 bases to trimming and J lost 4 bases, with 21 bases between them. This CDR3 spans 15 amino acids. Germline lookup yields CDR1 ENHRY and CDR2 SYGVKD. This chain's CDR3 is CATGLGRDTADTQYF. CDR3 DNA sequence: TGTGCCACCGGCCTGGGGCGAGATACGGCAGATACGCAGTATTTT.